The source of this T cell receptor beta chain is a study of cytomegalovirus exposure and HLA in healthy donors. Study conclusions and caveats: It was 164 TCR beta chains that were listed as cytomegalovirus-associated. In a later analysis, an Asian-associated ancestry cluster reportedly showed fewer N-insertions than the approximately 700-donor mean. Follow-up analysis seemed to connect common viral pathogens with several of the most significant clusters identified.

In germline, CDR1 is SGHRS, CDR2 YFSETQ. V lost 0 bases and J 4 bases, leaving 5 bases between the germline ends. This CDR3 spans 13 amino acids. As for this clone: Its antigen is unknown.

The study ran its PCR with 60 Vbeta and 13 Jbeta primers. The data were produced by immunoSEQ multiplex PCR, yet TCRdb's version contains in-frame clones alone and is incomplete. In the table there are 150,000 to 200,000 clones, around 84% of which are singletons. This rearrangement joins TRBV5-1 to TRBJ1-5, with D hard to call. This receptor was taken from a woman in her forties in good health and CMV-seronegative. Material: PBMCs. The CDR3 protein is CASSLDGNQPQHF. In nucleotides, the CDR3 is TGCGCCAGCAGCTTGGACGGGAATCAGCCCCAGCATTTT.